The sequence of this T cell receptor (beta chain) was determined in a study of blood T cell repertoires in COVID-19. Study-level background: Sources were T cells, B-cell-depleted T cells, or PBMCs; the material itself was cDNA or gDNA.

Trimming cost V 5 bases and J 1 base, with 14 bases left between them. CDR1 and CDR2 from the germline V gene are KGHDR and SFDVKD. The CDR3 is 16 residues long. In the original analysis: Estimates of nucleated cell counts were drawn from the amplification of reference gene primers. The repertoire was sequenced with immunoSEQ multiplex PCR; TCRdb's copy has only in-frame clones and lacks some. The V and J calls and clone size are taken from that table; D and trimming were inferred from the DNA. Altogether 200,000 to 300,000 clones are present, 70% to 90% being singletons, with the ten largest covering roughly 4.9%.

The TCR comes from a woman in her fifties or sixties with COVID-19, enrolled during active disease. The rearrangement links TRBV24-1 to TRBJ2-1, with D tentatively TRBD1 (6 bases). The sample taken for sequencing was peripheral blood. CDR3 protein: CATSAPRGQSYNEQFF. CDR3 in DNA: TGTGCCACCAGTGCGCCCAGGGGACAATCCTACAATGAGCAGTTCTTC.